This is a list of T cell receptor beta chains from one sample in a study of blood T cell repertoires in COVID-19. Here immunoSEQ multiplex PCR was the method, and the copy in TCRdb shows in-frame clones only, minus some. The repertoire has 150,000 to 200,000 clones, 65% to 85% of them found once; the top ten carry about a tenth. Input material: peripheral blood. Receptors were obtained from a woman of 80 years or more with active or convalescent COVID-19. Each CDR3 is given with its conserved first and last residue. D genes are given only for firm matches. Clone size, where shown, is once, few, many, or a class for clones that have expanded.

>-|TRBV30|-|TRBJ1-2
CAWSVRTTVKDGYTF
TGTGCCTGGAGTGTACGGACGACAGTAAAAGATGGCTACACCTTC
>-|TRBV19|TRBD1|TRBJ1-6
CASRTGVYNSPLHF
TGTGCCAGTAGGACAGGGGTGTATAATTCACCCCTCCACTTT
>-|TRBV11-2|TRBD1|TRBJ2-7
CASSFSGGTGEQYF
TGTGCCAGCAGCTTCTCAGGGGGGACAGGCGAGCAGTACTTC
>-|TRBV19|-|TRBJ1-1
CASSMGQPPTEAFF
TGTGCCAGTAGTATGGGGCAGCCCCCTACTGAAGCTTTCTTT
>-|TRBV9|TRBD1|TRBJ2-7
CASSVEAGGSYEQYF
TGTGCCAGCAGCGTAGAAGCAGGGGGCTCCTACGAGCAGTACTTC
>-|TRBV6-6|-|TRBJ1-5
CASSPNLDSSNQPQHF
TGTGCCAGCTCCCCCAACCTAGACAGCAGCAATCAGCCCCAGCATTTT
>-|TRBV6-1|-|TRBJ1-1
CASSEARMKEVNTEAFF
TGTGCCAGCAGTGAAGCGCGAATGAAAGAGGTGAACACTGAAGCTTTCTTT
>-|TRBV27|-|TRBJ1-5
CASRSAGLRSNQPQHF
TGTGCCAGCAGGTCCGCGGGCCTTCGGAGCAATCAGCCCCAGCATTTT
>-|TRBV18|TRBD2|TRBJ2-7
CASSPGTSSEQYF
TGTGCCAGCTCACCAGGGACTAGCTCCGAGCAGTACTTC
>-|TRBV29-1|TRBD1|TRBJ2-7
CSVDRTGTSYEQYF
TGCAGCGTTGACAGGACAGGGACATCCTACGAGCAGTACTTC
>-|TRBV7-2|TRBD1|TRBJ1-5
CASNSTGLSSNQPQHF
TGTGCCAGCAACTCGACAGGGTTGAGTAGCAATCAGCCCCAGCATTTT
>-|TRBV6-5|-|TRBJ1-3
CASSSQVRSGNTIYF
TGTGCCAGCAGTTCCCAGGTGCGCTCTGGAAACACCATATATTTT
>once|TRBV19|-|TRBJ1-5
CASSIKAAGQPQHF
TGTGCCAGTAGTATAAAAGCGGCCGGTCAGCCCCAGCATTTT
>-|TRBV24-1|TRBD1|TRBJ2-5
CATSDLPGTASGETQYF
TGTGCCACCAGTGATTTGCCGGGGACAGCCTCTGGAGAGACCCAGTACTTC
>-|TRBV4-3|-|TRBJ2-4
CASSPSLMRAKNIQYF
TGCGCCAGCAGCCCATCGTTAATGCGGGCCAAAAACATTCAGTACTTC
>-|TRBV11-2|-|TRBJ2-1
CASSHQGSYNEQFF
TGTGCCAGCAGCCACCAGGGCTCCTACAATGAGCAGTTCTTC
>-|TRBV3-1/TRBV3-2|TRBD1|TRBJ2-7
CASSSIWGTGDHEQYF
TGTGCCAGCAGCTCGATCTGGGGGACAGGGGACCACGAGCAGTACTTC
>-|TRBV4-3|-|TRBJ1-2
CASSPQAGYGYTF
TGCGCCAGCAGCCCTCAAGCAGGGTATGGCTACACCTTC
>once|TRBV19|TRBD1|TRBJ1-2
CASSMGQGVNTF
TGTGCCAGTAGTATGGGACAGGGGGTTAACACCTTC
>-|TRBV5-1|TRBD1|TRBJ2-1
CASSPRQGISEQFF
TGCGCCAGCAGCCCGCGACAGGGGATCAGTGAGCAGTTCTTC
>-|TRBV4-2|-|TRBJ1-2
CASSQDIRGVTGKNYGYTF
TGTGCCAGCAGCCAAGATATCAGAGGTGTAACAGGGAAAAATTATGGCTACACCTTC
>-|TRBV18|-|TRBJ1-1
CASSPGQTPNTEAFF
TGTGCCAGCTCACCCGGACAGACTCCGAACACTGAAGCTTTCTTT
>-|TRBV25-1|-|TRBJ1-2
CASSEQGYGYTF
TGTGCCAGCAGTGAACAGGGATATGGCTACACCTTC
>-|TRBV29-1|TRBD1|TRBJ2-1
CSVDRQGANEQFF
TGCAGCGTTGACAGACAGGGGGCGAATGAGCAGTTCTTC
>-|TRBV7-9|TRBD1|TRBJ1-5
CASSDRVDAHQPQHF
TGTGCCAGCAGCGACAGGGTTGATGCCCATCAGCCCCAGCATTTT
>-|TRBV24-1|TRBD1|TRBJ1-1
CATSDFRGEAFF
TGTGCCACCAGTGATTTCAGGGGGGAAGCTTTCTTT
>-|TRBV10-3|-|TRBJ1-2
CAISEGGGDYGYTF
TGTGCCATCAGTGAAGGGGGAGGGGACTATGGCTACACCTTC
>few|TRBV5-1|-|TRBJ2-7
CASRLDRLGYEQYF
TGCGCCAGCAGATTAGACAGGCTTGGATACGAGCAGTACTTC
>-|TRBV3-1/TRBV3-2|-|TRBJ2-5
CASTPGGTFQETQYF
TGTGCCAGCACCCCTGGGGGGACCTTCCAAGAGACCCAGTACTTC
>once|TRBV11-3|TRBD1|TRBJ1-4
CASSPRTGMEKLFF
TGTGCCAGCAGCCCACGGACAGGGATGGAAAAACTGTTTTTT
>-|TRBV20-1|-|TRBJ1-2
CSARGGYGYTF
TGCAGTGCGCGAGGGGGTTATGGCTACACCTTC
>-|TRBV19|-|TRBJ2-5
CASRAGTETQYF
TGTGCCAGTAGGGCGGGGACAGAGACCCAGTACTTC
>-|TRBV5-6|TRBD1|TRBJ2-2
CASSLKQGRITGELFF
TGTGCCAGCAGCTTGAAACAGGGGCGGATCACCGGGGAGCTGTTTTTT
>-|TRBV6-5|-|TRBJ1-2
CASRPGHSNYGYTF
TGTGCCAGCAGACCCGGACACTCTAACTATGGCTACACCTTC
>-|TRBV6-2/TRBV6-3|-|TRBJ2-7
CASSYGPAGTYEQYF
TGTGCCAGCAGTTACGGGCCGGCAGGAACCTACGAGCAGTACTTC
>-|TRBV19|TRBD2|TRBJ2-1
CASSPRLAGGRGEQFF
TGTGCCAGTAGTCCCCGACTAGCGGGGGGAAGGGGTGAGCAGTTCTTC
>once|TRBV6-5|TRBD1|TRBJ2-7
CASSWAGQGPYEQYF
TGTGCCAGCAGTTGGGCGGGACAGGGACCCTACGAGCAGTACTTC
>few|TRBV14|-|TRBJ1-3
CASSPHGGNTIYF
TGTGCCAGCAGCCCCCACGGGGGAAACACCATATATTTT
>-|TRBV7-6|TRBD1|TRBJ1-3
CASSRGTGPGNTIYF
TGTGCCAGCAGCCGAGGGACAGGGCCTGGAAACACCATATATTTT
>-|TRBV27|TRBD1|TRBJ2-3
CASSLDRFYSTDTQYF
TGTGCCAGCAGTTTGGACAGGTTTTATAGCACAGATACGCAGTATTTT
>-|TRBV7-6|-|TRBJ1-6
CASSSTYRDTKNSPLHF
TGTGCCAGCAGCTCTACTTACCGGGACACGAAAAATTCACCCCTCCACTTT
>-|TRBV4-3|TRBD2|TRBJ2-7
CASSQERGTSGVEQYF
TGCGCCAGCAGCCAGGAACGAGGGACTAGCGGGGTCGAGCAGTACTTC
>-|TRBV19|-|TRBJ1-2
CATLRPGGGGYTF
TGTGCCACCCTCCGCCCGGGGGGAGGTGGCTACACCTTC
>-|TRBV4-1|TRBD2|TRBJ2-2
CASSQRQRGIEIGTGELFF
TGCGCCAGCAGCCAACGACAGCGGGGGATAGAGATTGGAACCGGGGAGCTGTTTTTT
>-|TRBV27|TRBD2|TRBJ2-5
CASSFLPLGLAGGGQETQYF
TGTGCCAGCAGTTTCCTCCCCCTGGGACTAGCGGGGGGGGGCCAAGAGACCCAGTACTTC
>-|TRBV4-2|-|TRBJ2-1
CASSQGQGPYNEQFF
TGTGCCAGCAGCCAAGGGCAGGGGCCCTACAATGAGCAGTTCTTC
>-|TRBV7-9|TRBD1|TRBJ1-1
CASSIHMDREAFF
TGTGCCAGCAGCATACATATGGACAGGGAGGCTTTCTTT
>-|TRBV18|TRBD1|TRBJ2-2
CASSPTQGTGELFF
TGTGCCAGCTCACCAACACAGGGGACCGGGGAGCTGTTTTTT